This TCR beta chain was captured in a study of molecular identifiers for immune sequencing clone quantification. TCRdb re-analysed the PCR reads in MiXCR, keeping a single row per CDR3 protein. Of 600,000 to 650,000 distinct CDR3 sequences in the sample, nearly 20% are singletons; the top ten hold roughly 0.9%. Germline V gives CDR1 MNHNS, CDR2 SASEGT. The CDR3 totals 15 residues. V lost 4 bases, J lost 2 bases, and 14 bases lay in between. This clonotype was seen a single time. The sample taken for sequencing was naive CD8+ T cells from blood, with Jurkat cell RNA spiked in. Subset given: FACS-sorted CD8+CD4-CCR7+CD45RA+ naive T cells. This chain uses TRBV6-1 with TRBJ1-2; D is unclear. The receptor comes from a human donor in good health. Some libraries in this study had Jurkat cell RNA spiked in. The CDR3 sequence: CASSVSDWINYGYTF. Here the CDR3 DNA reads TGTGCCAGCAGTGTTTCGGACTGGATAAACTATGGCTACACCTTC.